This T cell receptor beta chain was recorded in a study of cytomegalovirus exposure and HLA in healthy donors. Study background: Earlier work reported 100 million or so unique TCR beta sequences from some 180 million T cells. Whole-study results and caveats: TRBV6-2, TRBV6-3 and some other V segments were unresolvable in 87-base-pair reads. Under in vitro conditions, a few CMV-associated chains were confirmed as specific for CMV antigens.

PCR employed 60 Vbeta and 13 Jbeta primers. Repertoires were generated with immunoSEQ multiplex PCR, while TCRdb's copy carries only in-frame clones and drops some. Among approximately 190,000 clones listed, roughly 80% were seen once. The V end was cut by 5 bases, the J end by 4 bases, with 5 bases between. The germline V gene encodes CDR1 SGHVS and CDR2 FQNEAQ. The CDR3 contains 11 residues. In regard to this clone: Its matching antigen is unknown.

V usage is TRBV7-8 and J usage is TRBJ2-5; D is unclear. The clonotype comes from a man aged 50 to 59 in good health and CMV-seronegative. The sample consisted of PBMCs. CDR3 nucleotides: TGTGCCAGCAGCCTTTCAGAGACCCAGTACTTC. Its translation is CASSLSETQYF.